This T cell receptor (beta chain) came from a study of blood T cell repertoires in COVID-19. CDR3 length equals 15 residues. Germline loops: CDR1 MDHEN, CDR2 SYDVKM. Trimming cost V 5 bases and J 2 bases, with 16 bases left between them. Original handling: The assay estimated nucleated cells by amplifying reference gene primers. Produced via immunoSEQ multiplex PCR; TCRdb's table is partial and in-frame only. V and J calls and clone size come straight from that table; D and trimming were deduced from the DNA. The repertoire has roughly 72,000 clones, 75% to 85% of them found once; the top ten carry about 20%.

The sequence derives from a man between 65 and 85 years old who had recovered from COVID-19. The chain has TRBV28 and TRBJ2-7; D possibly corresponds to TRBD1 (6 bases). The sample taken for sequencing was peripheral blood. CDR3 nucleotides: TGTGCCAGCAGTCCTGGCGCAGGGGATGCCTACGAGCAGTACTTC. Translating gives CASSPGAGDAYEQYF.